The present TCR beta chain was sequenced within a study of control samples from healthy donors and cancer patients. Measured with immunoSEQ multiplex PCR; TCRdb has only the in-frame clones, and not every one. The table has approximately 83,000 clones, roughly 93% seen once. With V trimmed by 5 bases and J by 6 bases, 6 bases remained unmatched. Per germline, CDR1 MNHEY and CDR2 SVGAGI. The CDR3 runs to 13 residues. The sequenced sample was blood. This receptor was identified in a woman younger than 45 in good health. The V call is TRBV6-5, the J call TRBJ1-1, with 7 bases aligning to TRBD1. The CDR3 nucleotides are TGTGCCAGCAGTCAGACAGGGCTCGCTGAAGCTTTCTTT. This sequence encodes CASSQTGLAEAFF.